This T cell receptor beta chain was profiled in a study of blood T cell repertoires in COVID-19 (dated by TCRdb to between 2020 and 2021). For the study in its entirety: The collaborator samples originated in the United States, Italy and Spain and spanned the acute and convalescent phases of COVID-19. The material from the prospective study consisted of cDNA or gDNA derived from T cells, B-cell-depleted T cells, or PBMCs. The dataset comprised deeply sampled blood TCRbeta repertoires from subjects exposed to, actively infected with, or recovered from COVID-19. The repertoires were released in a freely available public database intended as a resource for research on the immune response to SARS-CoV-2. A de-identified subject ID, COVID-19 status, age in years and sex were almost always included in the sample metadata. Where available, HLA class I and class II types were taken from metadata supplied by the sample provider and were not determined by assay-based typing. The samples were drawn from two sources: the first 160 participants of the ongoing ImmuneRACE study, and fewer than 1,500 subjects contributed by 6 global collaborators.

V was cut back by 5 bases and J by 0 bases, leaving a gap of 14 bases between them. As encoded in the germline V gene, CDR1 is MDHEN while CDR2 is SYDVKM. Taken from cysteine to phenylalanine, the CDR3 has 15 residues. The CDR3 DNA has 45 bases and is translated from base 1. Comments on this clone: Its antigen is unknown. One base away there is no much larger clone; base qualities are not given.

Overall study outcomes, separate from this receptor: The quantity of clinical and demographic metadata differed by source and by participant and was supplied without curation.

Collaborating institutions collected whole blood in K2EDTA tubes following their own protocols. For TCRbeta analysis, collaborators shipped samples as frozen whole blood, isolated PBMCs, or DNA extracted from either of those sample types. TCRbeta CDR3 regions were amplified from genomic DNA using the immunoSEQ Assay, a bias-controlled multiplex PCR. For the original study's pipeline: The number of nucleated cells in each sample was estimated by amplification of reference gene primers within the assay. To quantify the absolute abundance of each unique TCRbeta CDR3 rearrangement, sequence reads were collapsed and filtered. For each sample, productive Simpson clonality was calculated as the square root of Simpson's diversity index over productive rearrangements. TCRdb obtained this table from immuneACCESS and retained in-frame rearrangements with V and J assigned. These tables miss some clones; where compared with another copy, unresolved V genes account for less than half of the shortfall, and the remainder is unexplained. The DNA gave D and trimming, while V, J and clone size come from that table. For this sample the table gives about 74,000 clones, of which roughly 84% were detected only once. The ten most abundant clones make up roughly 3% of the sample.

The chain was built from TRBV28 and TRBJ2-7, with TRBD1 tentatively as D gene (6 bases match). Sample: peripheral blood. This receptor was taken from a man between 65 and 79 years old with active or convalescent COVID-19. The CDR3 region has the sequence CASSLSQGRSYEQYF. The base sequence is TGTGCCAGCAGTCTAAGTCAGGGGCGCTCCTACGAGCAGTACTTC. The variable domain in full, with residues beyond the CDR3 obtained from the reference TRBV28 and TRBJ2-7 genes, is DVKVTQSSRYLVKRTGEKVFLECVQDMDHENMFWYRQDPGLGLRLIYFSYDVKMKEKGDIPEGYSVSREKKERFSLILESASTNQTSMYLCASSLSQGRSYEQYFGPGTRLTVT.